This TCR beta chain stems from a study of T and B cells in COVID-19 patients. Study summary: Most recovered patients had mild to moderate COVID-19 treated as outpatients.

TRB rearrangements were amplified by multiplex PCR with BIOMED2 TRB-A/B primers. TCRdb re-analysed the multiplex PCR reads in MiXCR, keeping a single row per CDR3 protein. This table has approximately 13,000 distinct CDR3 sequences, roughly 30% appearing once. This clonotype has a count of ten or more. The antigen is unknown. The study's findings and limits: Early severe-case samples and blood from mildly ill patients during symptoms were in short supply.

Each TRB amplification used roughly 240-550 ng of genomic DNA from blood. Deletions cut 7 bases from V and 4 bases from J, with 11 bases between. The CDR3 is 13 residues long. In germline, CDR1 is LNHDA, CDR2 SQIVND (reference sequence). V and J are TRBV19 and TRBJ1-5, with a tentative D call TRBD1 (6 bases). The sequence derives from a human donor who had recovered from COVID-19. Material: blood. CDR3 DNA sequence: TGTGCCAGTACAGGACAGTATAATCAGCCCCAGCATTTT. This translates into CASTGQYNQPQHF.